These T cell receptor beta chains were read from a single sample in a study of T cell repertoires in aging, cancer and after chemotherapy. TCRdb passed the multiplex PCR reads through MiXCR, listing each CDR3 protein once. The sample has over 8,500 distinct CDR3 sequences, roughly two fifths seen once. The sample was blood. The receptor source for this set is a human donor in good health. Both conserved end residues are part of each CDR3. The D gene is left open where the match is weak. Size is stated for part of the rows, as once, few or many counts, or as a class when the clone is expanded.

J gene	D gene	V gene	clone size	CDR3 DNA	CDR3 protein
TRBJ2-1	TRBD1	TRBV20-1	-	TGCAGTGCTGAACCTTTCGAGACAGGGACCTACAATGAGCAGTTCTTC	CSAEPFETGTYNEQFF
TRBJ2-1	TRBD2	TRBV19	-	TGTGCCAGTAGTAGGCTCGCGGGAGCTTACAATGAGCAGTTCTTC	CASSRLAGAYNEQFF
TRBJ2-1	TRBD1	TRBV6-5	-	TGTGCCAGCAGTGAGGGGACAGGGTCCTACAATGAGCAGTTCTTC	CASSEGTGSYNEQFF
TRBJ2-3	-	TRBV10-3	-	TGTGCCATCAGTGAGCAAACTAGCTTAGACACAGATACGCAGTATTTT	CAISEQTSLDTDTQYF
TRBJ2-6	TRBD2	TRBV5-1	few	TGCGCCAGCAGCTTGGGGCTAGCGGGAGATGGGGCCAACGTCCTGACTTTC	CASSLGLAGDGANVLTF
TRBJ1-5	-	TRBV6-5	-	TGTGCCAGCAGTTACTCTGGACAGCTCTCAGGCAATCAGCCCCAGCATTTT	CASSYSGQLSGNQPQHF
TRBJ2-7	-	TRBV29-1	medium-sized	TGCAGCGTTGTCCAGGGGAAAAACGAGCAGTACTTC	CSVVQGKNEQYF
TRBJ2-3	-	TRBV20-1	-	TGCAGTGCTATGGGGGGGCCCACAGATACGCAGTATTTT	CSAMGGPTDTQYF
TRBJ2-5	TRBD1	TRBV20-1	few	TGCAGTGCTAGCCCTCCCTCCCTGGGACAGGGCGTAAAGACCCAGTACTTC	CSASPPSLGQGVKTQYF
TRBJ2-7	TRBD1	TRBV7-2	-	TGTGCCAGCAGCGTATCGACAGGGGTTGCCTACGAGCAGTACTTC	CASSVSTGVAYEQYF
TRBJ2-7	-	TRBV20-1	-	TGCAGTGCTCCGACAGGACCCTACGAGCAGTACTTC	CSAPTGPYEQYF
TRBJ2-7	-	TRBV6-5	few	TGTGCCAGCAGGCGGTCCGTCTACGAGCAGTACTTC	CASRRSVYEQYF
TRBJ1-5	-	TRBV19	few	TGTGCCAGTAGTATATTTGAGGACCAGCCCCAGCATTTT	CASSIFEDQPQHF
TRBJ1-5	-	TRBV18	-	TGTGCCAGCTCACCACGGGGGGGGGAATTGGGCAATCAGCCCCAGCATTTT	CASSPRGGELGNQPQHF
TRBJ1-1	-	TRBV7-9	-	TGTGCCAGCAGCTTAGCAGAAAAGAACACTGAAGCTTTCTTT	CASSLAEKNTEAFF
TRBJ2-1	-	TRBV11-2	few	TGTGCCAGCAGCTCCGGTGAGGTTTACAATGAGCAGTTCTTC	CASSSGEVYNEQFF
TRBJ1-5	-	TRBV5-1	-	TGTGCCAGCAGCTTAAGGGGGGCGCGCGATCAGCCCCAGCATTTT	CASSLRGARDQPQHF
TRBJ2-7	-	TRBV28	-	TGTGCCAGCACCCCCCGTGGGTCCTACGAGCAGTACTTC	CASTPRGSYEQYF
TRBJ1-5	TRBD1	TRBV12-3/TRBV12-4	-	TGTGCCAGCAGTCGGACAGGGAGTGAGGGCAATCAGCCCCAGCATTTT	CASSRTGSEGNQPQHF
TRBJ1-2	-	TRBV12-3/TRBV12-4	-	TGTGCCAGTAGTAACCAGGGCAGAGCTAACTATGGCTACACCTTC	CASSNQGRANYGYTF
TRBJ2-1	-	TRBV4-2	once	TGTGCCAGCAGCCAAGACTTGGGCCCAAGGGAGCAGTTCTTC	CASSQDLGPREQFF
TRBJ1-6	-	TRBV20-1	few	TGCAGTGCTAGAGACCCAGGGGATTCACCCCTCCACTTT	CSARDPGDSPLHF
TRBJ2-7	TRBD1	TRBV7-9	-	TGTGCCAGCAAGGGGACAGGGGTCCCCTACGAGCAGTACTTC	CASKGTGVPYEQYF
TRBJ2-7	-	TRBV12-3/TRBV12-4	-	TGTGCCAGCAGTCGGGGATTCTACGAGCAGTACTTC	CASSRGFYEQYF
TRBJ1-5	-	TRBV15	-	TGTGCCACCAGCAGGCAGGGCCGGGGCAATCAGCCCCAGCATTTT	CATSRQGRGNQPQHF
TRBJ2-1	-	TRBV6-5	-	TGTGCCAGCAGTGGCAGAGGAGGGAATGAGCAGTTCTTC	CASSGRGGNEQFF
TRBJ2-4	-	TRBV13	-	TGTGCCAGCAGCTTAGATCCGAATTCCAAAAACATTCAGTACTTC	CASSLDPNSKNIQYF
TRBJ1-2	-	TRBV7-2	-	TGTGCCAGCAGCTTAGGGGGAACAGGGTGGGCTAACTATGGCTACACCTTC	CASSLGGTGWANYGYTF
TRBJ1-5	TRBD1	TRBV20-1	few	TGCAGTGCTAGAGTGTCTGGCAGGGGGCAGCTATATCAGCCCCAGCATTTT	CSARVSGRGQLYQPQHF
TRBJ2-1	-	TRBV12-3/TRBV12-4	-	TGTGCCAGCAGTTTAAGGCTGAGCTCCTACAATGAGCAGTTCTTC	CASSLRLSSYNEQFF
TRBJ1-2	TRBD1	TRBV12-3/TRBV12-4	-	TGTGCCAGCAGTATTACCCAGGGGGCAGCTGGCTACACCTTC	CASSITQGAAGYTF
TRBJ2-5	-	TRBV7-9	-	TGTGCCAGCAGCTTAGTGGGCCTCCAGACCCAGTACTTC	CASSLVGLQTQYF
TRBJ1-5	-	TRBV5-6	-	TGTGCCAGCAGCTTAACAGGGTCGGAGCCCCAGCATTTT	CASSLTGSEPQHF
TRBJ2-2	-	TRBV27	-	TGTGCCAGCAGACCACAGACCGGGGAGCTGTTTTTT	CASRPQTGELFF
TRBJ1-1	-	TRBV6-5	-	TGTGCCAGCAGTGAGCCAGGGTCGAACACTGAAGCTTTCTTT	CASSEPGSNTEAFF
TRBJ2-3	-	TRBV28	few	TGTGCCAGCAGTTTGCCTAGCGCGACAGATACGCAGTATTTT	CASSLPSATDTQYF
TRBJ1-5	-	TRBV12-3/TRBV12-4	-	TGTGCCAGCAGTTTAGCAGGGGGCAATCAGCCCCAGCATTTT	CASSLAGGNQPQHF
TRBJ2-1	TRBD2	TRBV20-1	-	TGCAGTGCTAGAAGACTAGCGGGATCGTTCAATGAGCAGTTCTTC	CSARRLAGSFNEQFF
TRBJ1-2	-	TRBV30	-	TGTGCCTGGAGCCAGGCCTATGGCTACACCTTC	CAWSQAYGYTF
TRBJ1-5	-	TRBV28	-	TGTGCCAGCAGTTTTGGGGGACGCAGCAATCAGCCCCAGCATTTT	CASSFGGRSNQPQHF
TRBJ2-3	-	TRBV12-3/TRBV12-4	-	TGTGCCACCCGGGGATTGGATACGCAGTATTTT	CATRGLDTQYF
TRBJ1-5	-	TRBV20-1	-	TGCAGTGCTAGTGGCCAGAATAGCAATCAGCCCCAGCATTTT	CSASGQNSNQPQHF
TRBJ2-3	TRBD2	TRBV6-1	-	TGTGCCAGCAGTACCGGGACTAGCGGGGGGGATACGCAGTATTTT	CASSTGTSGGDTQYF
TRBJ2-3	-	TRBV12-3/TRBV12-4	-	TGTGCCAGCAGTTTTCCAGGGGCGCTTCCCTCCACAGATACGCAGTATTTT	CASSFPGALPSTDTQYF
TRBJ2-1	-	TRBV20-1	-	TGCAGTGCTAGAGGGGGGGATAGCTCCTACAATGAGCAGTTCTTC	CSARGGDSSYNEQFF